A single sample gave rise to the 23 T cell receptor beta chains below, sequenced in a study of blood T cells in healthy people across ages. Using a J-beta primer mix together with a sample-barcoded 5' primer, a second PCR was run for about 6 to 12 cycles. TCRdb re-called the 5' RACE reads with MiXCR, one entry per CDR3 protein. The sample carries 790,000 or so distinct CDR3 sequences, around three fifths recorded once. Sequenced material: blood. The receptors derive from a man aged 40-55 years in good health.

J is TRBJ2-1 and V is TRBV29-1, with D unclear. This CDR3 comprises 13 residues. Trimming pared 6 bases from V and 5 bases from J, leaving 14 bases between. CDR1 and CDR2 (germline): SQVTM, ANQGSEA. DNA for the CDR3: TGCAGCGTCACTTATTATCTCAACAATGAGCAGTTCTTC. It translates to CSVTYYLNNEQFF.

The genes are TRBV10-2 and TRBJ1-1; a weak D match, TRBD1 (5 bases). Trimming cost V 6 bases and J 1 base, with 15 bases left between them. The CDR3 is 15 residues long. Germline loops: CDR1 WSHSY, CDR2 SAAADI. This CDR3 is CASSSQVLGNTEAFF. The CDR3 DNA is TGCGCCAGCAGCTCACAGGTCTTGGGGAACACTGAAGCTTTCTTT.

This chain uses TRBV7-9 with TRBJ2-4, with 9 bases aligning to TRBD2. J gave up 7 bases and V 0 bases, and 10 bases lay outside the gene matches. The CDR3 totals 17 residues. In germline, CDR1 is SEHNR, CDR2 FQNEAQ (reference sequence). In nucleotides, the CDR3 is TGTGCCAGCAGCTTAGCGAGACTAGCGGTTATTGGGAACATTCAGTACTTC. It specifies CASSLARLAVIGNIQYF. Based on the CDR3 plus reference TRBV7-9 and TRBJ2-4, the full variable domain is DTGVSQNPRHKITKRGQNVTFRCDPISEHNRLYWYRQTLGQGPEFLTYFQNEAQLEKSRLLSDRFSAERPKGSFSTLEIQRTEQGDSAMYLCASSLARLAVIGNIQYFGAGTRLSVL.

On this clonotype: The junction differs from germline at one of its ends, possibly a read error. The chain joins TRBV7-7 to TRBJ2-5, with TRBD1 matching 8 bases. Germline CDR1 reads SSHAT; CDR2 reads FNYEAQ (reference sequence). This CDR3 is 17 amino acids long. CDR3 nucleotide sequence: TGTGCTAGCAGCTTATCGGCCGGGCAGGGGGCGGGAGAGACCCAGTACTTC. It translates to CASSLSAGQGAGETQYF.

The J gene is TRBJ1-3, the V gene TRBV11-3; 7 bases agree with TRBD1. CDR3 length equals 15 residues. Germline CDR1 and CDR2: SGHNT and YENEEA. V was pared by 4 bases and J by 0 bases, with 3 bases of the junction left unmatched. The CDR3 region is CASSWDRASGNTIYF. The CDR3 DNA is TGTGCCAGCAGCTGGGACAGAGCCTCTGGAAACACCATATATTTT.

V is TRBV7-3 and J is TRBJ2-6; TRBD1 matches 10 bases. V lost 5 bases, J lost 2 bases, and 15 bases stayed unmatched. CDR1 is SGHTA, CDR2 FQGTGA, per germline. This CDR3 has 20 amino acids. This CDR3 is CASSPRAPRTGGTGANVLTF. The CDR3 DNA is TGTGCCAGCAGCCCCCGCGCTCCCCGGACAGGGGGAACTGGGGCCAACGTCCTGACTTTC. Looking up the rest from reference TRBV7-3 and TRBJ2-6 gives the full variable domain: GAGVSQTPSNKVTEKGKYVELRCDPISGHTALYWYRQSLGQGPEFLIYFQGTGAADDSGLPNDRFFAVRPEGSVSTLKIQRTERGDSAVYLCASSPRAPRTGGTGANVLTFGAGSRLTVL.

This clonotype was seen just once. The chain joins TRBV11-2 to TRBJ2-3, with 14 bases identical to TRBD2. The CDR3 length is 17 residues. From germline, CDR1 is SGHAT and CDR2 FQNNGV. V was pared by 6 bases and J by 3 bases, with 8 bases of the junction left unmatched. For the CDR3, the DNA is TGTGCCAGCAGTTTTCCGGGACTAGCGGGAGTGACAGATACGCAGTATTTT. Translated: CASSFPGLAGVTDTQYF.

This chain joins TRBV5-1 and TRBJ2-5; 12 positions match TRBD2. V lost 3 bases to trimming and J lost 5 bases; unmatched junction nucleotides: 5. Germline V lookup: CDR1 SGHRS, CDR2 YFSETQ. The CDR3 is made up of 15 amino acids. CDR3: CASSSSGGADETQYF. The CDR3 DNA sequence: TGCGCCAGCAGCTCTAGCGGGGGGGCGGACGAGACCCAGTACTTC.

The CDR3 reads CASSLDGFLAYNEQFF. The CDR3 coding sequence is TGTGCCAGCAGCTTAGATGGATTCCTAGCTTACAATGAGCAGTTCTTC. The chain uses TRBV11-2 and TRBJ2-1, with a weak D call TRBD2 (5 bases). The germline gives CDR1 SGHAT, CDR2 FQNNGV. Trimming removed 0 bases from V and 4 bases from J, with 13 bases in between. The CDR3 length is 16 residues.

The chain recombines TRBV4-3 with TRBJ2-1; no reliable D call. The CDR3 has 16 residues. V was pared by 1 base and J by 0 bases, with 10 bases between. In germline, CDR1 is LGHNA, CDR2 YSLEER. CDR3 sequence reads: CASSQGYSVSYNEQFF. The CDR3 DNA reads as TGCGCCAGCAGCCAAGGGTACAGCGTCTCCTACAATGAGCAGTTCTTC.

The chain joins TRBV29-1 to TRBJ1-2, with 7 bases that match TRBD1. The V segment lost 4 bases and the J segment 7 bases; nucleotides outside the gene matches: 3. This CDR3 has 11 residues. Germline CDR1 SQVTM, CDR2 ANQGSEA. The CDR3 sequence: CSVGSGGGYTF. CDR3 DNA: TGCAGCGTTGGGTCAGGGGGTGGCTACACCTTC. Complete variable domain (other parts from reference TRBV29-1 and TRBJ1-2): SAVISQKPSRDICQRGTSLTIQCQVDSQVTMMFWYRQQPGQSLTLIATANQGSEATYESGFVIDKFPISRPNLTFSTLTVSNMSPEDSSIYLCSVGSGGGYTFGSGTRLTVV.

The J gene is TRBJ2-3, the V gene TRBV6-2 or TRBV6-3, with D possibly being TRBD2 (6 bases). Germline assignment: CDR1 MNHEY and CDR2 SVGEGT. This CDR3 has 13 amino acids. The ends were cut back, 9 bases at V and 3 bases at J, with 13 bases in the middle. The CDR3 sequence: CASEQGGTDTQYF. As DNA, the CDR3 is TGTGCCAGTGAGCAGGGAGGTACAGATACGCAGTATTTT.

The sample holds a few counts of this clonotype. The gene calls are TRBV10-3 and TRBJ2-7, with D unresolved. The germline V and J ends were trimmed by 2 bases and 7 bases, with 9 bases remaining between them. The CDR3 is made up of 12 amino acids. Germline lookup yields CDR1 ENHRY and CDR2 SYGVKD. The CDR3 DNA follows: TGTGCCATCAGTGAGGACAACCCAGAGCAGTACTTC. Amino acid sequence: CAISEDNPEQYF.

The V gene is TRBV15, the J gene TRBJ2-3; 7 bases are a match to TRBD2. The CDR3 is 15 residues long. Looked up from germline, CDR1 is LNHNV and CDR2 is YYDKDF (reference sequence). V lost 6 bases, J lost 4 bases, and 10 bases stayed unmatched. The CDR3 region has the DNA TGTGCCACCAGATCGGGGGGTAGAGCGGCAGATACGCAGTATTTT. It specifies CATRSGGRAADTQYF.

The chain carries TRBV2 and TRBJ2-1; 9 nucleotides align to TRBD2. V lost 8 bases to trimming and J lost 2 bases; unmatched junction nucleotides: 10. This CDR3 has 16 residues. Germline CDR1 SNHLY, CDR2 FYNNEI. The CDR3 is CASHGRGGRAYNEQFF. The CDR3 DNA reads as TGTGCCAGCCATGGGCGGGGGGGCCGCGCCTACAATGAGCAGTTCTTC.

The gene calls are TRBV20-1 and TRBJ1-2; D ambiguous. Trimming removed 6 bases from V and 3 bases from J, with 17 bases in between. This CDR3 is built from 14 residues. The germline CDR1 and CDR2 sequences are DFQATT and SNEGSKA (reference sequence). The CDR3 protein is CSALVDNRYYGYTF. CDR3 nucleotide sequence: TGCAGTGCACTCGTGGATAACCGGTACTATGGCTACACCTTC.

The V and J genes are TRBV6-2 or TRBV6-3 and TRBJ2-1, with TRBD1 matching over 7 bases. This CDR3 region has 14 residues. The germline V gene has CDR1 MNHEY and CDR2 SVGEGT. The V segment lost 8 bases and the J segment 2 bases; nucleotides outside the gene matches: 6. The CDR3 loop is CASQQGTTYNEQFF. For the CDR3, the DNA is TGTGCCAGCCAACAGGGGACGACCTACAATGAGCAGTTCTTC.

This clonotype was seen once. The V call is TRBV6-6, the J call TRBJ1-4; 11 bases agree with TRBD1. Germline CDR1 reads MNHNY; CDR2 reads SVGAGI (reference sequence). The V and J ends lost 0 bases and 8 bases, in that order; junction bases with no gene match: 5. The CDR3 sequence is 16 residues long. CDR3 DNA: TGTGCCAGCAGTTACTCGGGGACAGGGGGTAGGGAAAAACTGTTTTTT. Amino acid sequence: CASSYSGTGGREKLFF.

This chain connects TRBV7-9 to TRBJ2-1; either TRBD1 or TRBD2 may fit D (5 bases each). The CDR3 spans 12 residues. The V and J ends lost 11 bases and 8 bases respectively, with 16 bases between them. CDR1 and CDR2 from the germline V gene are SEHNR and FQNEAQ (reference sequence). The CDR3 here is CASRGIGDEQFF. CDR3 DNA sequence: TGTGCCTCCCGGGGAATAGGGGATGAGCAGTTCTTC.

A note on this clonotype: An end of the junction differs from the germline gene, which may be a read error. This chain links TRBV20-1 with TRBJ2-5, with 9 bases that match TRBD2. The CDR3 is 16 residues long. Germline V gene data show CDR1 as DFQATT and CDR2 as SNEGSKA (reference sequence). CDR3 sequence reads: CSARKEREVSQGTQYF. The CDR3 coding sequence is TGCAGTGCTAGAAAGGAGCGGGAGGTGTCCCAAGGGACCCAGTACTTC.

The sample holds a few counts of this clonotype. V is TRBV4-1 and J is TRBJ2-4, with D unclear. Per germline, CDR1 MGHRA and CDR2 YSYEKL. The ends were cut back, 0 bases at V and 7 bases at J, with 19 bases in the middle. There are 17 residues in the CDR3. CDR3 amino acids: CASSQDLAGFIGNIQYF. The DNA for the CDR3 is TGCGCCAGCAGCCAAGATCTGGCAGGATTCATCGGGAACATTCAGTACTTC.

Concerning this clonotype itself: With a much larger clone just one base away, this may be a read error. The chain joins TRBV29-1 to TRBJ2-3, with D uncertain. This CDR3 comprises 11 residues. The germline CDR1 and CDR2 sequences are SQVTM and ANQGSEA. Trimming took off 5 bases at V and 8 bases at J, with 11 bases between the two ends. Here the CDR3 reads CSVPAPGTQYF. The CDR3 DNA follows: TGCAGCGTTCCGGCACCTGGTACGCAGTATTTT.

The chain carries TRBV25-1 and TRBJ2-4; TRBD2 agrees at 7 bases. The end of the DNA is better explained by TRBJ2-5, so the J call may be wrong. The CDR3 is 15 amino acids. The germline V gene has CDR1 MGHDK and CDR2 SYGVNS. CDR3 nucleotide sequence: TGTGCCAGCGTCGTTTCTGGGAGGGTTGGAGAGACCCAGTACTTC. Its protein is CASVVSGRVGETQYF.